This T cell receptor (beta chain) was sequenced for a study of shared clonotypes between healthy human individuals. Study-level results: Sharing of clonotypes among donors was expected to vary with sequencing depth. The small donor group covered limited genetic and exposure diversity.

This CDR3 has 15 residues. Germline CDR1 reads SGDLS; CDR2 reads YYNGEE. Losses at the gene ends were 5 bases for V and 4 bases for J; bases not matched to a gene: 5. Measured with immunoSEQ multiplex PCR; TCRdb has only the in-frame clones, and not every one. The sample shows fewer than 800,000 clones, 92% of them seen only once. It was CD45RO-negative cells, positively selected for CCR7, that made up naive CD8 cells, with terminally differentiated effector memory CD45RA+ cells excluded. Donors, without exception, were Caucasian adults residing in Nashville, Tennessee. About this clone: Its antigen is undetermined.

The chain combines TRBV9 with TRBJ2-2; TRBD2 matches at 10 bases. Sequencing used naive CD8+ T cells sorted from blood. This receptor was taken from a man aged 25 to 40 in good health. The CDR3 DNA is TGTGCCAGCAGGGGGGCTAGCGGGAGCACCGGGGAGCTGTTTTTT. This sequence encodes CASRGASGSTGELFF. The variable domain in full, with the rest retrieved from reference TRBV9 and TRBJ2-2, is DSGVTQTPKHLITATGQRVTLRCSPRSGDLSVYWYQQSLDQGLQFLIQYYNGEERAKGNILERFSAQQFPDLHSELNLSSLELGDSALYFCASRGASGSTGELFFGEGSRLTVL.